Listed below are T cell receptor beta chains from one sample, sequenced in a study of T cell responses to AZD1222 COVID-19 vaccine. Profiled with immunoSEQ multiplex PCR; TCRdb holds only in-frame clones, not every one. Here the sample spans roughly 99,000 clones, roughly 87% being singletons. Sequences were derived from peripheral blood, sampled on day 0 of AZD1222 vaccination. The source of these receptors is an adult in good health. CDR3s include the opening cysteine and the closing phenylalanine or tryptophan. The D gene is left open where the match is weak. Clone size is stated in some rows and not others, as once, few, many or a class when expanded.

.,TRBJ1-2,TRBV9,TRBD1,CASSNRGDYGYTF,TGTGCCAGCTCAAACAGGGGAGACTATGGCTACACCTTC
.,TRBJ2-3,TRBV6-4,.,CASSSGSTDTQYF,TGTGCCAGCAGTAGCGGGAGCACAGATACGCAGTATTTT
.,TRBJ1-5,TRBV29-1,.,CSVEFERAQHF,TGCAGCGTTGAATTCGAGAGGGCCCAGCATTTT
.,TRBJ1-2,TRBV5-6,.,CASTAGSDRRYGYTF,TGTGCCAGCACCGCGGGATCTGACAGGCGCTATGGCTACACCTTC
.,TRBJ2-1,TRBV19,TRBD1,CASSRDRTGSNEQFF,TGTGCCAGTAGTAGGGACAGGACAGGTAGTAATGAGCAGTTCTTC
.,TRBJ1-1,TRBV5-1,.,CASSPSDRVGGTEAFF,TGCGCCAGCAGCCCCTCTGACCGGGTTGGGGGCACTGAAGCTTTCTTT
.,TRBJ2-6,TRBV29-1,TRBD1,CSVEDRTGGDRGGANVLTF,TGCAGCGTTGAAGATCGGACAGGGGGCGATAGAGGAGGGGCCAACGTCCTGACTTTC
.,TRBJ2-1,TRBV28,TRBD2,CASSPPGLGIDEQFF,TGTGCCAGCAGTCCCCCGGGACTAGGAATCGATGAGCAGTTCTTC
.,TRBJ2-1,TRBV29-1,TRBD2,CSSPSSGRGSYNEQFF,TGCAGCAGTCCTTCTAGCGGGAGGGGCTCCTACAATGAGCAGTTCTTC
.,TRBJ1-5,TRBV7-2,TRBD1,CASSSEFGQGGQPQHF,TGTGCCAGCAGCTCAGAATTCGGACAGGGAGGCCAGCCCCAGCATTTT
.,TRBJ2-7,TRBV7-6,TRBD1,CASSPQGDTSYEQYF,TGTGCCAGCAGCCCCCAGGGGGACACCTCCTACGAGCAGTACTTC
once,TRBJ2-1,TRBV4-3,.,CASSLQGGINEQFF,TGCGCCAGCAGCCTCCAGGGGGGCATAAATGAGCAGTTCTTC
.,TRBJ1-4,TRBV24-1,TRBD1,CATSDLDREGEKLFF,TGTGCCACCAGTGATCTCGACAGGGAGGGGGAAAAACTGTTTTTT
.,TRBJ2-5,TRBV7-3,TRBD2,CASSSGTELAGGTQYF,TGTGCCAGCAGCTCCGGAACCGAACTAGCGGGAGGGACCCAGTACTTC
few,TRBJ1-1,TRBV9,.,CASSVEDLGGTEAFF,TGTGCCAGCAGTGTGGAGGATCTTGGGGGCACTGAAGCTTTCTTT
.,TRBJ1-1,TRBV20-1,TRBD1,CSASPGTGGVNTEAFF,TGCAGTGCAAGTCCCGGGACAGGGGGGGTGAACACTGAAGCTTTCTTT
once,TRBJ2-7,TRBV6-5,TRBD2,CAAGLAGLDEQYF,TGTGCCGCAGGACTAGCAGGTCTGGACGAGCAGTACTTC
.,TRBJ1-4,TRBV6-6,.,CASISRSTNEKLFF,TGTGCCAGCATTTCAAGATCAACTAATGAAAAACTGTTTTTT
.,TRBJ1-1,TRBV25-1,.,CASSVVGQPNTEAFF,TGTGCCAGCAGTGTAGTTGGACAGCCGAACACTGAAGCTTTCTTT
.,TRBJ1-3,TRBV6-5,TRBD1,CASGTGGNTIYF,TGTGCCAGCGGGACAGGGGGCAACACCATATATTTT
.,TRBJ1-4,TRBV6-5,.,CASRGSGFEKLFF,TGTGCCAGCAGGGGCAGTGGGTTTGAAAAACTGTTTTTT
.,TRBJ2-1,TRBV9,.,CASSVWGSEQFF,TGTGCCAGCAGCGTCTGGGGGAGTGAGCAGTTCTTC
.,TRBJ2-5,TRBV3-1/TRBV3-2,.,CASSQTRGVYQETQYF,TGTGCCAGCAGCCAAACCAGGGGGGTTTACCAAGAGACCCAGTACTTC